These 21 T cell receptor beta chains originate from one sample sequenced in a study of OX40 agonist ivuxolimab in advanced cancers. Profiled with immunoSEQ multiplex PCR; TCRdb holds only in-frame clones, not every one. The table shows about 73,000 clones, with just under 90% occurring only once. Source: CD4+ or CD8+ T cells sorted from blood, taken in a trial of the OX40 agonist ivuxolimab. The receptors stem from an adult with an advanced solid tumor such as melanoma, head and neck, liver or kidney cancer.

The genes are TRBV5-1 and TRBJ2-1; 8 bases align to TRBD2. J was trimmed by 0 bases and V by 3 bases; bases with no gene match: 5. Germline V gene data show CDR1 as SGHRS and CDR2 as YFSETQ. CDR3 size: 16 residues. This chain's CDR3 is CASSSAGGRSYNEQFF. The CDR3 nucleotides are TGCGCCAGCAGCTCCGCGGGAGGCCGCTCCTACAATGAGCAGTTCTTC.

CDR3 DNA: TGTGCCAGCAGTCGACAGGGGGCAGGCAATCAGCCCCAGCATTTT. Its translation: CASSRQGAGNQPQHF. V and J are TRBV28 and TRBJ1-5, with 10 bases lining up with TRBD1. The germline CDR1 and CDR2 sequences are MDHEN and SYDVKM. The CDR3 loop spans 15 amino acids. J was trimmed by 2 bases and V by 5 bases; bases with no gene match: 3.

In its sample, this clone was seen a few times. The chain joins TRBV27 to TRBJ1-1; D possibly corresponds to TRBD1 (6 bases). Germline lookup yields CDR1 MNHEY and CDR2 SMNVEV (reference sequence). The CDR3 has 16 amino acids. Trimming cost V 4 bases and J 4 bases, with 19 bases left between them. The CDR3 coding sequence is TGTGCCAGCAGTTCACCAGGGGCCCCCGGGGGCACTGAAGCTTTCTTT. Its translation: CASSSPGAPGGTEAFF.

This clone came up once. The chain employs TRBV7-6 and TRBJ2-3; D might be TRBD2 (7 bases). V gave up 5 bases and J gave up 5 bases, with 20 bases separating them. The CDR3 has 16 amino acids. Germline V CDR1 and CDR2: SGHVS, FNYEAQ. The CDR3 DNA reads as TGTGCCAGCAGCCCCCACGGGGGGCTGAAAATAGATACGCAGTATTTT. This codes for CASSPHGGLKIDTQYF.

This sequence joins TRBV4-1 and TRBJ2-1, with 9 bases that match TRBD2. Trimming took 2 bases from V and 3 from J; bases not matched to a gene: 8. The germline gives CDR1 MGHRA, CDR2 YSYEKL. The CDR3 sequence is 17 residues long. CDR3 sequence: CASSQFGTSRYYNEQFF. The DNA of the CDR3 is TGCGCCAGCAGCCAATTCGGGACTAGCAGATACTACAATGAGCAGTTCTTC.

The chain is built from TRBV28 and TRBJ1-2; D gene uncertain. This CDR3 region has 14 residues. Germline CDR1 MDHEN, CDR2 SYDVKM. V shed 2 bases and J shed 2 bases, with 9 bases lying between them. DNA of the CDR3: TGTGCCAGCAGTTTAGAGTCAGCGAACTATGGCTACACCTTC. Translating gives CASSLESANYGYTF.

The CDR3 region has the DNA TGTGCCAGCAGGGGGGGACAGTGGCACACAGATACGCAGTATTTT. It encodes CASRGGQWHTDTQYF. This chain links TRBV6-1 with TRBJ2-3; weak D call: TRBD1 (7 bases). Germline CDR1 MNHNS, CDR2 SASEGT. This CDR3 is built from 15 residues. Trimming took 6 bases from V and 2 from J, leaving 15 bases between them.

The chain uses TRBV14 and TRBJ1-1; a possible D gene is TRBD1 (6 bases). The CDR3 length is 15 residues. Trimming removed 4 bases from V and 2 bases from J, with 14 bases in between. CDR1 is SGHDN and CDR2 is FVKESK in the germline V gene. The DNA for the CDR3 is TGTGCCAGCAGCCCGAGGTTTGGGGGCAACACTGAAGCTTTCTTT. Translated: CASSPRFGGNTEAFF.

The chain joins TRBV25-1 to TRBJ1-1, with TRBD1 as a possible D gene (6 bases). Trimming cost V 5 bases and J 5 bases, with 12 bases left between them. The CDR3 totals 13 residues. Germline-derived CDR1 and CDR2 are MGHDK and SYGVNS. For the CDR3, the DNA is TGTGCCAGCAGTATCAAACAGGGAACTGAAGCTTTCTTT. The encoded protein is CASSIKQGTEAFF.

V and J are TRBV15 and TRBJ2-5; D could derive from TRBD1 or TRBD2 (5 bases each). The CDR3 runs to 14 residues. The V end was cut by 0 bases, the J end by 6 bases, with 11 bases between. Germline assignment: CDR1 LNHNV and CDR2 YYDKDF (reference sequence). The CDR3 loop reads CATSRDRDHQTQYF. The CDR3 region has the DNA TGTGCCACCAGCAGAGATCGGGACCATCAGACCCAGTACTTC.

The CDR3 bases are TGTGCCAGCAGTCCGTCCAGCGGGGCCCAGCATTTT. It codes for CASSPSSGAQHF. This chain connects TRBV6-5 to TRBJ1-5; D is unresolved. Germline V lookup: CDR1 MNHEY, CDR2 SVGAGI. Between the trimmed V and J ends, which lost 5 bases and 11 bases, there was a span of 13 bases. The CDR3 is 12 residues long.

In DNA form, the CDR3 reads TGTGCCAGCAGTTACGACTCTCTTTCCCCAGATACGCAGTATTTT. This encodes CASSYDSLSPDTQYF. The genes are TRBV6-5 and TRBJ2-3; D ambiguous. The germline CDR1 and CDR2 sequences are MNHEY and SVGAGI. V shed 2 bases and J shed 4 bases, with 13 bases lying between them. The CDR3 consists of 15 residues.

This sequence joins TRBV19 and TRBJ1-5; a possible D gene is TRBD1 (5 bases). The V gene's germline CDR1 is LNHDA and CDR2 SQIVND (reference sequence). The V and J ends lost 5 bases and 5 bases respectively, with 13 bases between them. The CDR3 length is 14 residues. The CDR3 DNA reads as TGTGCCAGTAGTCTCCGGGGGGGGGATCAGCCCCAGCATTTT. It is translated as CASSLRGGDQPQHF.

This rearrangement joins TRBV19 to TRBJ2-7; 9 bases are a match to TRBD2. Trimming cost V 6 bases and J 5 bases; bases outside gene matches: 5. The CDR3 contains 13 residues. CDR1 is LNHDA and CDR2 is SQIVND in the germline V gene (reference sequence). The CDR3 reads CASRLSGSNEQYF. DNA for the CDR3: TGTGCCAGTAGACTTAGCGGGAGCAACGAGCAGTACTTC.

On this clone: The sample contains more than one DNA sequence encoding this CDR3. The V and J genes are TRBV2 and TRBJ2-3; D remains ambiguous. Trimming cost V 6 bases and J 2 bases, with 9 bases left between them. Germline lookup yields CDR1 SNHLY and CDR2 FYNNEI. The CDR3 runs 13 residues. This chain's CDR3 is CASRQDPTDTQYF. The CDR3 DNA reads as TGTGCCAGCAGGCAGGACCCCACAGATACGCAGTATTTT. Looking up the rest from reference TRBV2 and TRBJ2-3 gives the full variable domain: EPEVTQTPSHQVTQMGQEVILRCVPISNHLYFYWYRQILGQKVEFLVSFYNNEISEKSEIFDDQFSVERPDGSNFTLKIRSTKLEDSAMYFCASRQDPTDTQYFGPGTRLTVL.

The rearrangement joins TRBV2 to TRBJ2-2; 10 nucleotides agree with TRBD2. V gave up 8 bases and J gave up 5 bases; unmatched junction bases: 11. The length of the CDR3 is 16 residues. Germline values: CDR1 SNHLY, CDR2 FYNNEI. The CDR3 here is CASRRSSGRGTGELFF. The CDR3 region has the DNA TGTGCCAGCCGGCGGTCTAGCGGGAGAGGGACCGGGGAGCTGTTTTTT. The full variable domain, its missing parts supplied by reference TRBV2 and TRBJ2-2, is EPEVTQTPSHQVTQMGQEVILRCVPISNHLYFYWYRQILGQKVEFLVSFYNNEISEKSEIFDDQFSVERPDGSNFTLKIRSTKLEDSAMYFCASRRSSGRGTGELFFGEGSRLTVL.

V is TRBV6-6 and J is TRBJ1-4, with D unresolved. V lost 5 bases, J lost 8 bases, and 18 bases lay in between. Germline assignment: CDR1 MNHNY and CDR2 SVGAGI (reference sequence). This CDR3 region has 15 residues. Here the CDR3 reads CASSIGSGAREKLFF. For the CDR3, the DNA is TGTGCCAGCAGTATAGGGTCGGGCGCGAGGGAAAAACTGTTTTTT.

This clone was observed once. The CDR3 region is CASSYSPVGVADTQYF. In DNA, the CDR3 is TGTGCCAGCAGTTACTCCCCCGTTGGGGTGGCAGATACGCAGTATTTT. The V gene is TRBV6-5, the J gene TRBJ2-3; D is unclear. Germline V lookup: CDR1 MNHEY, CDR2 SVGAGI. V gave up 0 bases and J gave up 4 bases, with 14 bases separating them. This CDR3 spans 16 amino acids.

The chain uses TRBV19 and TRBJ2-2; 9 bases line up with TRBD2. J gave up 2 bases and V 4 bases, and 2 bases lay outside the gene matches. This CDR3 spans 15 amino acids. Germline CDR1 LNHDA, CDR2 SQIVND (reference sequence). CDR3 nucleotides: TGTGCCAGTAGTACTAGCGGGATAAACACCGGGGAGCTGTTTTTT. It yields the protein CASSTSGINTGELFF.

The gene calls are TRBV7-9 and TRBJ2-2, with 9 bases aligning to TRBD2. The CDR3 length is 16 residues. J was trimmed by 2 bases and V by 3 bases; bases with no gene match: 4. Germline V gene sequence: CDR1 SEHNR, CDR2 FQNEAQ (reference sequence). The CDR3 nucleotides are TGTGCCAGCAGCTTTGCCCTAGCGGGAAACACCGGGGAGCTGTTTTTT. Its protein product is CASSFALAGNTGELFF. The variable domain in full, completed from reference TRBV7-9 and TRBJ2-2, reads DTGVSQNPRHKITKRGQNVTFRCDPISEHNRLYWYRQTLGQGPEFLTYFQNEAQLEKSRLLSDRFSAERPKGSFSTLEIQRTEQGDSAMYLCASSFALAGNTGELFFGEGSRLTVL.

CDR3 coding DNA: TGTGCCAGCAGTGAAGCGAGAGCTGACCAAGAGACCCAGTACTTC. It yields the protein CASSEARADQETQYF. V gene TRBV2 combines with J gene TRBJ2-5; no firm D call. The CDR3 extends over 15 amino acids. V was pared by 0 bases and J by 0 bases, with 8 bases between. CDR1 is SNHLY, CDR2 FYNNEI, per germline. The full variable domain, with the rest looked up from reference TRBV2 and TRBJ2-5, is EPEVTQTPSHQVTQMGQEVILRCVPISNHLYFYWYRQILGQKVEFLVSFYNNEISEKSEIFDDQFSVERPDGSNFTLKIRSTKLEDSAMYFCASSEARADQETQYFGPGTRLLVL.